This TCR beta chain was captured by sequencing in a study of T cells in Graves' hyperthyroidism and ophthalmopathy (dated by TCRdb to the late 2010s). Notes on the research overall: Peripheral blood was collected at initial diagnosis, before any treatment. A discovery cohort of about 100 patients, 43 with Graves' ophthalmopathy and under 60 with stable Graves' hyperthyroidism, was used to find distinguishing TCR V-J signatures. An independent validation cohort of around 19 hyperthyroidism patients and about 15 patients who later progressed to ophthalmopathy tested prospective prediction of ophthalmopathy. For training and testing, the 100 or so patients in the discovery cohort were randomly divided in a 7:3 ratio. In addition, the study compared T-cell repertoires in thyroid tissue and in blood from five or six Graves' hyperthyroidism patients. Once sampling was done, hyperthyroidism patients were given methimazole at a starting dose of 30 mg daily, whereas ophthalmopathy patients were given high-dose intravenous methylprednisolone. TCR Vbeta CDR3 sequencing of roughly 140 peripheral blood samples (43 ophthalmopathy, roughly 72 hyperthyroidism and around 17 progressor patients) is reported in the paper. Overall study outcomes, separate from this receptor: Most expanded thyroid clonotypes (frequency above 0.001) were also found in blood, which suggests that blood repertoires may mirror thyroid immune responses. Ophthalmopathy was separated from stable hyperthyroidism by a 13 V-J signature model, with about 86% sensitivity and 81% to 83% specificity obtained in cross-validation and 80%/75% obtained in testing. Sample size was not statistically predetermined, and investigators were not blinded to group allocation. In validation, the model predicted progression to ophthalmopathy with roughly 70% sensitivity and roughly 75% specificity, a median of approximately 6.7 months before onset.

The TCR beta CDR3 regions were amplified from RNA transcripts. A first-round RT-PCR of the TCR CDR3 used the HTBI primer set with the Qiagen OneStep RT-PCR kit. The libraries were constructed in a second round of multiplex PCR and then size-selected and purified. Libraries were sequenced paired-end with 100 bp reads on an Illumina HiSeq2000. Turning to the authors' computational methods: SOAPnuke was used to process the raw data, removing reads that contained adapters or uncalled bases, had a mean Phred below 15, or lacked an exact match to the constant primer or identifier. COPE v1.2.5 was used to merge the high-quality paired reads, and each unique nucleotide sequence was defined as a clonotype. Clonotypes were aligned to IMGT TRBV, TRBD and TRBJ reference segments using MiTCR v1.1. Only V-J combinations with frequency above 0.0001, covering about 99% of repertoires, were analysed. The TCS score was defined as F50 (clonal expansion) divided by E x V (chaos), with BLOSUM62-based TCRdist calculated between CDR3 peptides within each V-J. Welch's t-statistics and random forest reduced roughly 530 V-J features to under 15, which were used in a naive Bayes classifier (R e1071). The raw public data were reprocessed by TCRdb itself: fastp quality trimming at Q25, MiXCR clonotype calling, in-frame beta chains only. Every CDR3 protein is listed once, alongside the most common genes and DNA of its rows. The V and J calls reflect TCRdb's pipeline rather than the authors' work. The sample table holds some 770,000 distinct CDR3 sequences, of which about 15% were seen once. In total, the top ten clones hold approximately 8.4% of the sample.

Based on the germline V gene (reference sequence), the CDR1 and CDR2 sequences are PRHDT and FYEKMQ. The CDR3 starts with the cysteine, ends with the phenylalanine, and has 15 residues. The kept DNA is CDR3 alone, 45 bases in frame from the first base. For this chain, trimming is 4 bases at the V end and 0 bases at the J end, and the number of junction bases without a gene match is 2. This clonotype came up many times. Which antigen it targets is not known. Base qualities are not at hand, and no much larger clone is one base apart. Stable Graves' hyperthyroidism was defined as no progression to ophthalmopathy during 18 months of follow-up. Hyperthyroidism patients were newly diagnosed, had a disease duration of under 2 months, and were aged 18 to 65 years. Any patient with an uncontrolled infection, another autoimmune disease, pregnancy or lactation was excluded. Diagnoses were established on the basis of clinical symptoms, serum thyroxine and TRAb, thyroid ultrasound, and orbital computed tomography. PBMCs were isolated from about 9.2 ml of fresh peripheral blood by Ficoll-Paque density gradient centrifugation. Total RNA was extracted with Trizol reagent, and quality was checked on an Agilent 2100 Bioanalyzer.

The chain links TRBV13 with TRBJ2-7; 11 nucleotides in the junction match TRBD1. The sample was blood. This clonotype originated in a man aged 18 to 29 with Graves' hyperthyroidism. The CDR3 in this case is CASSYGQGASYEQYF. The DNA reads as follows: TGTGCCAGCAGCTATGGACAGGGGGCCTCCTACGAGCAGTACTTC.